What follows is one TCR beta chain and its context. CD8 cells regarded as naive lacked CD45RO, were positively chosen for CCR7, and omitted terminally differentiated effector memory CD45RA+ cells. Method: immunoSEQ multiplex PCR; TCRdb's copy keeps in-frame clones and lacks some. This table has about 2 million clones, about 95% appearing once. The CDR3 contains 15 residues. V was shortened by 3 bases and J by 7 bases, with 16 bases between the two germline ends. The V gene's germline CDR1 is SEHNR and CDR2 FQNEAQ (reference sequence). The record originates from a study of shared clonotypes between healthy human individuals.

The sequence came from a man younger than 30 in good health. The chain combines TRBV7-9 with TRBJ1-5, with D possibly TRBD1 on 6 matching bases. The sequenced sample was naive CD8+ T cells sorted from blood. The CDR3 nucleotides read TGTGCCAGCAGCTTGGAAAAGGGGGGCGGACAGCCCCAGCATTTT. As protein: CASSLEKGGGQPQHF.